These 12 T cell receptor beta chains came from one sample sequenced in a study of CD8 T cells in Susac syndrome (dated by TCRdb to between 2019 and 2020). Receptor amplification or capture employed the immunoSEQ multiplex PCR assay. RNA was extracted using the RNeasy kit, and about 0.45 to 1 microgram was reverse transcribed with random hexamers. Using fastp trimming at Q25 and MiXCR clonotype assembly, TCRdb reanalyzed the public sequencing data and kept in-frame beta chains. Identical CDR3 proteins give one entry, which carries the most common genes and DNA. The table for this sample lists a few hundred thousand distinct CDR3 sequences; approximately 90% of them were counted only once. The leading ten clones occupy 0.18% of the sample. Specimen: CD8+ T cells from PBMCs. The receptors come from a human donor with multiple sclerosis.

The chain employs TRBV7-9 and TRBJ2-7; 11 bases agree with TRBD2. J lost 2 bases, V lost 1 base, and 4 bases had no gene match. Per germline, CDR1 SEHNR and CDR2 FQNEAQ (reference sequence). The CDR3 runs to 16 residues. CDR3 DNA sequence: TGTGCCAGCAGCTTAGTTAGCGGGAGGGCTGCCTACGAGCAGTACTTC. Protein: CASSLVSGRAAYEQYF.

This rearrangement joins TRBV28 to TRBJ2-7; TRBD1 agrees at 7 bases. Germline lookup yields CDR1 MDHEN and CDR2 SYDVKM. V lost 6 bases to trimming and J lost 3 bases; unmatched junction nucleotides: 8. CDR3 length: 14 amino acids. As DNA, the CDR3 is TGTGCCAGCAGATTAGACAGGGACCACTACGAGCAGTACTTC. This sequence encodes CASRLDRDHYEQYF.

This sequence joins TRBV5-8 and TRBJ2-7; no firm D call. CDR3 length: 14 amino acids. V lost 4 bases and J 2 bases, leaving 13 bases between the germline ends. Per germline, CDR1 SGHTS and CDR2 YDEGEE. CDR3 in DNA: TGTGCCAGCAGCCCTTTTCTTAGAACCTACGAGCAGTACTTC. Translated, it gives CASSPFLRTYEQYF.

V gene TRBV30 combines with J gene TRBJ1-3, with TRBD1 matching 9 bases. This CDR3 contains 20 residues. The V segment lost 1 base and the J segment 3 bases; nucleotides outside the gene matches: 19. Germline V gene lookup returns CDR1 GTSNPN and CDR2 SVGIG (reference sequence). CDR3 loop: CAWSGPSLGQGWFSGNTIYF. The CDR3 DNA reads TGTGCCTGGAGTGGCCCCTCGCTCGGACAGGGGTGGTTTAGTGGAAACACCATATATTTT.

The chain links TRBV28 to TRBJ1-5; D call uncertain. CDR3 size: 14 residues. In germline, CDR1 is MDHEN, CDR2 SYDVKM. V lost 5 bases, J lost 3 bases, and 11 bases lay in between. The CDR3 DNA follows: TGTGCCAGCAGTCCACACTTTATCAATCAGCCCCAGCATTTT. Residues: CASSPHFINQPQHF.

V is TRBV4-3 and J is TRBJ2-1, with D perhaps TRBD1 (5 bases). This CDR3 has 16 residues. Germline CDR1 reads LGHNA; CDR2 reads YSLEER. V was pared by 0 bases and J by 0 bases, with 9 bases between. The CDR3: CASSQDRGLSYNEQFF. The CDR3 region has the DNA TGCGCCAGCAGCCAAGATAGGGGCCTCTCCTACAATGAGCAGTTCTTC.

This chain links TRBV7-9 with TRBJ1-2, with a tentative D call TRBD1 (5 bases). The CDR3 extends over 13 amino acids. Germline lookup yields CDR1 SEHNR and CDR2 FQNEAQ (reference sequence). V lost 5 bases and J lost 6, with 13 bases in between. For the CDR3, the DNA is TGTGCCAGCAGCGCCCCCGGCAGGGATGGCTACACCTTC. Its translation is CASSAPGRDGYTF.

The V gene is TRBV4-3, the J gene TRBJ2-1, with D perhaps being TRBD1 or TRBD2 (6 bases each). The germline V and J ends were trimmed by 4 bases and 2 bases, with 18 bases remaining between them. The germline V gene encodes CDR1 LGHNA and CDR2 YSLEER. This CDR3 region has 17 residues. The CDR3 region is CASSRRGQGEPYNEQFF. The CDR3 DNA follows: TGCGCCAGCAGCCGTCGGGGGCAGGGCGAACCCTACAATGAGCAGTTCTTC.

This chain joins TRBV29-1 and TRBJ2-2, with D possibly matching TRBD2 (5 bases). Trimming took off 3 bases at V and 3 bases at J, with 5 bases between the two ends. CDR1 and CDR2 (germline): SQVTM, ANQGSEA. This CDR3 spans 12 amino acids. The CDR3 sequence is CSVDGDTGELFF. DNA of the CDR3: TGCAGCGTTGACGGGGACACCGGGGAGCTGTTTTTT.

The V gene is TRBV2, the J gene TRBJ2-4, with 8 bases that match TRBD1. Germline CDR1 and CDR2: SNHLY and FYNNEI. The CDR3 spans 16 residues. The V gene end was trimmed by 6 bases and the J gene end by 6 bases; junction bases not matched to a gene: 13. The CDR3 spells CASRVGTGGWVNIQYF. In nucleotides, the CDR3 is TGTGCCAGCAGGGTCGGGACAGGAGGCTGGGTAAACATTCAGTACTTC.

The J gene is TRBJ2-5, the V gene TRBV28; 8 nucleotides align to TRBD1. Trimming cost V 3 bases and J 4 bases; bases outside gene matches: 4. The CDR3 is made up of 14 amino acids. Germline V lookup: CDR1 MDHEN, CDR2 SYDVKM. DNA of the CDR3: TGTGCCAGCAGTTTCACTACAGGGGGAGAGACCCAGTACTTC. Translation gives CASSFTTGGETQYF.

The V gene is TRBV5-8, the J gene TRBJ1-2; 8 positions agree with TRBD1. Losses at the gene ends were 5 bases for V and 2 bases for J; bases not matched to a gene: 5. The V gene's germline CDR1 is SGHTS and CDR2 YDEGEE. This CDR3 contains 14 residues. The CDR3 nucleotides read TGTGCCAGCAGAGACAGGGGTGAAAACTATGGCTACACCTTC. The encoded protein is CASRDRGENYGYTF.